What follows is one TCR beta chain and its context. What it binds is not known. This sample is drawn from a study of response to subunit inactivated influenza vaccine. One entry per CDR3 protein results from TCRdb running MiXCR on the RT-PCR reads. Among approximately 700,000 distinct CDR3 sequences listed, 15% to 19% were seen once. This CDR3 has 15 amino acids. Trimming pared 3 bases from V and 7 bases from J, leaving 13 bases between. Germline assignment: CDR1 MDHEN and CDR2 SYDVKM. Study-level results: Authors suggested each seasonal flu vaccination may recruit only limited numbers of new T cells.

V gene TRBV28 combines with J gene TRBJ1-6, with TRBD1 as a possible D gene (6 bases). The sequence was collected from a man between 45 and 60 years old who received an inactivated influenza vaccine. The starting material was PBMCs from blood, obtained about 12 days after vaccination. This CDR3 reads CASSFRGRGNSPLHF. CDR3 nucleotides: TGTGCCAGCAGTTTTCGGGGCAGGGGAAATTCACCCCTCCACTTT.